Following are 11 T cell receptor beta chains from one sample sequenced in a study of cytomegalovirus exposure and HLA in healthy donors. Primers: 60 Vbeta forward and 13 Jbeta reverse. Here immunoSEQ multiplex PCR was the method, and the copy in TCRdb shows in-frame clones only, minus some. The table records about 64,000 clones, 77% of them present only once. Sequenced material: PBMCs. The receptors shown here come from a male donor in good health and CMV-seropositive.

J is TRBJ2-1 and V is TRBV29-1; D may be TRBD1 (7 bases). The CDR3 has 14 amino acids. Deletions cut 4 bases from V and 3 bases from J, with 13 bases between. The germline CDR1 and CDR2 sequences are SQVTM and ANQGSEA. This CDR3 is CSVGRGPGYNEQFF. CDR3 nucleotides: TGCAGCGTTGGGAGGGGGCCTGGCTACAATGAGCAGTTCTTC.

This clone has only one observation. The CDR3 spells CASSPPGNRANEKLFF. In DNA form, the CDR3 reads TGTGCCAGCAGCCCCCCAGGGAATAGGGCAAATGAAAAACTGTTTTTT. V gene TRBV7-9 combines with J gene TRBJ1-4; perhaps TRBD1 as D (5 bases). The CDR3 spans 16 residues. V shed 5 bases and J shed 5 bases, with 18 bases lying between them. Germline CDR1 reads SEHNR; CDR2 reads FQNEAQ (reference sequence). The full variable domain, in which reference TRBV7-9 and TRBJ1-4 provide the parts outside the CDR3, is DTGVSQNPRHKITKRGQNVTFRCDPISEHNRLYWYRQTLGQGPEFLTYFQNEAQLEKSRLLSDRFSAERPKGSFSTLEIQRTEQGDSAMYLCASSPPGNRANEKLFFGSGTQLSVL.

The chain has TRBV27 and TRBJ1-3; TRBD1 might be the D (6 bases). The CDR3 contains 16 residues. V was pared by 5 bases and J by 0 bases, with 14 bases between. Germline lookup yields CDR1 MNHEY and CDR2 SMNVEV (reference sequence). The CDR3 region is CASSPPQGNSGNTIYF. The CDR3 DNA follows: TGTGCCAGCAGTCCCCCACAGGGTAACTCTGGAAACACCATATATTTT.

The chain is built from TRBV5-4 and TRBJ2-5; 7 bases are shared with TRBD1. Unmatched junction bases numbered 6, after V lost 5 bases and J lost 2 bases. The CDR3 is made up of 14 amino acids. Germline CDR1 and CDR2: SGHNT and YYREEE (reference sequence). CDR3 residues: CASSSGDSQETQYF. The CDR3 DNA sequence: TGTGCCAGCAGTTCCGGGGACAGTCAAGAGACCCAGTACTTC.

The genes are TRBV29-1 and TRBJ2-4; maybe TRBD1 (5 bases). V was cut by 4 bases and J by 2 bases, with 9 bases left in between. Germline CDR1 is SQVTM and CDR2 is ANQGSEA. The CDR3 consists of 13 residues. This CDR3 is CSVGDRTKNIQYF. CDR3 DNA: TGCAGCGTTGGAGACAGAACCAAAAACATTCAGTACTTC.

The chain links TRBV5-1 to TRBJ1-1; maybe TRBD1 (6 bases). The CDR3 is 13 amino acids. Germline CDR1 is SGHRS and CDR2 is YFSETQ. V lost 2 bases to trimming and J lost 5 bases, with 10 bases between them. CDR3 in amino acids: CASSFRGGTEAFF. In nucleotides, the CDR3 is TGCGCCAGCAGCTTCAGGGGAGGGACTGAAGCTTTCTTT. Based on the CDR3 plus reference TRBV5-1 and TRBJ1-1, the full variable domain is KAGVTQTPRYLIKTRGQQVTLSCSPISGHRSVSWYQQTPGQGLQFLFEYFSETQRNKGNFPGRFSGRQFSNSRSEMNVSTLELGDSALYLCASSFRGGTEAFFGQGTRLTVV.

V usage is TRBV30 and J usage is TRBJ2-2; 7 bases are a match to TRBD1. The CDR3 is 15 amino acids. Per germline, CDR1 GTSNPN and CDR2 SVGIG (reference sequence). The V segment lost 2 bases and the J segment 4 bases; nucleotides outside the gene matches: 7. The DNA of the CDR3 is TGTGCCTGGAGTCACCCGACAGGGACCACCGGGGAGCTGTTTTTT. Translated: CAWSHPTGTTGELFF.

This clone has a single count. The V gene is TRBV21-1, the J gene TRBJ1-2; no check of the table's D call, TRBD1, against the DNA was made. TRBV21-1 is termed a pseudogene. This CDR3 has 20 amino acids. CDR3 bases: TGTGCCAACAGCAACCGTGAAGGACAGGGGAATTTTGGTGGCAACTATGGCTACACCTTC. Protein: CANSNREGQGNFGGNYGYTF.

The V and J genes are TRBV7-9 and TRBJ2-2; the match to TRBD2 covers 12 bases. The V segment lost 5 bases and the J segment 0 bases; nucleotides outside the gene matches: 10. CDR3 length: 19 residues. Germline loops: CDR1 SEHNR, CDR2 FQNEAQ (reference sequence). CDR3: CASSLPRLAGASNTGELFF. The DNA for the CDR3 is TGTGCCAGCAGCCTGCCCCGACTAGCGGGGGCCTCGAACACCGGGGAGCTGTTTTTT.

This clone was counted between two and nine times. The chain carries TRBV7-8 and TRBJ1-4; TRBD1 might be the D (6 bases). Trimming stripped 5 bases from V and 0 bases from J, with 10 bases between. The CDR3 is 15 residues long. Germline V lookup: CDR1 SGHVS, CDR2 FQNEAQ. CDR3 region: CASSIRGSTNEKLFF. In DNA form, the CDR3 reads TGTGCCAGCAGCATCAGGGGATCAACTAATGAAAAACTGTTTTTT.

The CDR3 region is CASSATGVGEQYF. The DNA of the CDR3 is TGTGCCAGCAGCGCCACAGGGGTGGGGGAGCAGTACTTC. V gene TRBV7-6 combines with J gene TRBJ2-5, with TRBD1 identical over 7 bases. The V gene end was trimmed by 5 bases and the J gene end by 11 bases; junction bases not matched to a gene: 11. This CDR3 region has 13 residues. CDR1 and CDR2 (germline): SGHVS, FNYEAQ.